These 13 T cell receptor beta chains were all obtained from the same sample, sequenced in a study of blood T cell repertoires in COVID-19. Measured with immunoSEQ multiplex PCR; TCRdb has only the in-frame clones, and not every one. Among about 400,000 clones listed, 88% were seen once. The material sequenced was PBMCs or T cells enriched from blood (not recorded which). These receptors were obtained from a woman in her thirties or forties with acute COVID-19.

The chain uses TRBV2 and TRBJ2-3, with TRBD2 matching over 15 bases. The length of the CDR3 is 14 residues. Per germline, CDR1 SNHLY and CDR2 FYNNEI. With 11 bases clipped from V and 2 bases from J, the junction kept 2 bases outside the gene matches. This CDR3 is CAGTSGGNTDTQYF. DNA of the CDR3: TGTGCCGGGACTAGCGGGGGGAACACAGATACGCAGTATTTT.

V gene TRBV5-5 combines with J gene TRBJ2-5; TRBD1 aligns across 8 bases. Trimming cost V 4 bases and J 1 base; bases outside gene matches: 12. The CDR3 runs to 17 residues. CDR1 is SGHKS and CDR2 is YYEKEE in the germline V gene (reference sequence). The CDR3 DNA reads TGTGCCAGCAGCCCACCTGAACAGGGGGGCATCCAAGAGACCCAGTACTTC. This codes for CASSPPEQGGIQETQYF.

Regarding this clone: This sample also contains other DNA sequences that code for the same CDR3. This chain uses TRBV30 with TRBJ2-3; the D gene is possibly TRBD2 (5 bases). V gave up 0 bases and J gave up 0 bases, with 10 bases separating them. The germline CDR1 and CDR2 sequences are GTSNPN and SVGIG (reference sequence). The CDR3 extends over 15 amino acids. The CDR3 nucleotides read TGTGCCTGGAGTGTACGTCGGGAAAGCACAGATACGCAGTATTTT. Its translation: CAWSVRRESTDTQYF.

The CDR3 DNA reads TGTGCCAGCAGCCGGGACTATCTAGACTATGGCTACACCTTC. This gives the protein CASSRDYLDYGYTF. The chain uses TRBV4-2 and TRBJ1-2; TRBD1 might be the D (5 bases). This CDR3 has 14 amino acids. Per the germline V gene, CDR1 is LGHNA and CDR2 is YNFKEQ. Trimming shortened V by 4 bases and J by 3 bases, and 12 bases separated the two germline ends.

The genes are TRBV4-2 and TRBJ2-2; tentatively, D is TRBD2 (5 bases). The V gene lost 4 bases and the J gene lost 5 bases, with 11 bases spanning the gap. The CDR3 extends over 14 amino acids. The germline V gene has CDR1 LGHNA and CDR2 YNFKEQ. CDR3: CASSRGTGTGELFF. The CDR3 DNA follows: TGTGCCAGCAGCCGAGGTACGGGGACCGGGGAGCTGTTTTTT.

The chain carries TRBV18 and TRBJ1-6, with 7 bases fitting TRBD1. The germline V gene has CDR1 KGHSH and CDR2 LQKENI. The CDR3 length is 15 residues. After removal of 5 bases from V and 0 bases from J, the junction contained 1 base not matched to a gene. This CDR3 reads CASSRDSSYNSPLHF. In DNA form, the CDR3 reads TGTGCCAGCTCAAGGGACAGCTCCTATAATTCACCCCTCCACTTT.

This clone was counted a single time. This chain joins TRBV5-1 and TRBJ1-4, with 10 bases that match TRBD1. V lost 1 base to trimming and J lost 8 bases; unmatched junction nucleotides: 5. The CDR3 covers 15 residues. Germline values: CDR1 SGHRS, CDR2 YFSETQ. CDR3 in DNA: TGCGCCAGCAGCTTGCGGGACAGGGGAGGCGAAAAACTGTTTTTT. Translated, it gives CASSLRDRGGEKLFF.

The CDR3 here is CASSQLVKSSYEQYF. The CDR3 DNA reads as TGCGCCAGCAGCCAACTAGTGAAAAGCTCCTACGAGCAGTACTTC. V gene TRBV4-1 combines with J gene TRBJ2-7; D unclear. Trimming removed 2 bases from V and 0 bases from J, with 11 bases in between. This CDR3 spans 15 amino acids. Germline values: CDR1 MGHRA, CDR2 YSYEKL.

The chain uses TRBV3-1 (or the pseudogene TRBV3-2) and TRBJ1-6; the D is unclear. The V gene's germline CDR1 is LGHDT and CDR2 YNNKEL (reference sequence). The CDR3 has 13 residues. V was cut by 7 bases and J by 0 bases, with 4 bases left in between. The CDR3 loop is CASTPSYNSPLHF. CDR3 coding DNA: TGTGCCAGCACTCCCTCCTATAATTCACCCCTCCACTTT.

For this clone: Other DNA sequences in this sample translate to the same CDR3. The chain links TRBV2 to TRBJ1-2, with 8 bases fitting TRBD1. The V gene end was trimmed by 6 bases and the J gene end by 2 bases; junction bases not matched to a gene: 2. Per the germline V gene, CDR1 is SNHLY and CDR2 is FYNNEI. This CDR3 contains 13 residues. This CDR3 reads CASRDRANYGYTF. Here the CDR3 DNA reads TGTGCCAGCAGGGACAGGGCGAACTATGGCTACACCTTC.

The CDR3 loop is CASSQEPSGGLGHNEQFF. Written as DNA, the CDR3 is TGTGCCAGCAGCCAAGAACCTAGCGGGGGCCTTGGGCACAATGAGCAGTTCTTC. The gene calls are TRBV4-2 and TRBJ2-1; 10 bases fit TRBD2. V gave up 0 bases and J gave up 5 bases; unmatched junction bases: 10. The CDR3 contains 18 residues. Germline loops: CDR1 LGHNA, CDR2 YNFKEQ.

The V gene is TRBV29-1, the J gene TRBJ1-2; 7 bases fit TRBD1. The CDR3 sequence is 13 residues long. J was trimmed by 4 bases and V by 3 bases; bases with no gene match: 5. Germline V gene sequence: CDR1 SQVTM, CDR2 ANQGSEA. Written as DNA, the CDR3 is TGCAGCGTTGATTCGGGGACAGCCTATGGCTACACCTTC. Its protein is CSVDSGTAYGYTF.

This clone was recorded once. The chain couples TRBV5-3 to TRBJ1-4; D is ambiguous. TRBV5-3 is classed as an ORF, of uncertain function. The V gene lost 4 bases and the J gene lost 8 bases, with 6 bases spanning the gap. The CDR3 runs 11 residues. The CDR3 DNA sequence: TGTGCCAGAAGCCGAGGGGAAAAACTGTTTTTT. This sequence encodes CARSRGEKLFF.